The T cell receptor beta chain under discussion was sequenced for a study of molecular identifiers for immune sequencing clone quantification. This clonotype was observed many times. Generation of bulk TCR libraries relied on previously described methods and listed TCR primers. MiXCR, applied by TCRdb to the PCR reads, yields one record per CDR3 protein. Of 550,000 to 750,000 distinct CDR3 sequences listed, about 20% are singletons. Germline values: CDR1 MGHRA, CDR2 YSYEKL. V was trimmed by 1 base and J by 3 bases, leaving 13 bases between them. This CDR3 spans 16 amino acids. This receptor was taken from a human donor in good health. Some libraries in this study had Jurkat cell RNA spiked in. The sequenced material came from naive CD8+ T cells from blood, with Jurkat cell RNA spiked in. Indicated subset: FACS-sorted CD8+CD4-CCR7+CD45RA+ naive T cells. The chain couples TRBV4-1 to TRBJ1-3; tentative D call: TRBD1 (5 bases). The CDR3 sequence: CASSQVAQGIGNTIYF. The CDR3 nucleotides read TGCGCCAGCAGCCAAGTAGCGCAGGGCATTGGAAACACCATATATTTT.